The entry below gives a single T cell receptor beta chain sequence along with its context. What it recognizes is unknown. The data stem from a study of T cell repertoires and HLA-DP antigens. Study-wide findings and caveats: Clones undetected before culture averaged around 36% against one allele and around 50% against the other.

The CDR3 totals 14 residues. Trimming took 4 bases from V and 2 from J, leaving 9 bases between them. Germline V gene lookup returns CDR1 SGHKS and CDR2 YYEKEE (reference sequence). The assay was immunoSEQ multiplex PCR, and TCRdb's table has in-frame clones only and misses some. The sample lists approximately 100,000 clones, about 89% occurring once. This sequence originates from a man aged 45-65 years in good health and CMV-seronegative. The sample comprised CD4+ T cells from PBMCs. The J gene is TRBJ1-4, the V gene TRBV5-5, with D possibly being TRBD1 (5 bases). The CDR3 coding sequence is TGTGCCAGCAGCGCCGGGGGGACTAATGAAAAACTGTTTTTT. Its translation is CASSAGGTNEKLFF.